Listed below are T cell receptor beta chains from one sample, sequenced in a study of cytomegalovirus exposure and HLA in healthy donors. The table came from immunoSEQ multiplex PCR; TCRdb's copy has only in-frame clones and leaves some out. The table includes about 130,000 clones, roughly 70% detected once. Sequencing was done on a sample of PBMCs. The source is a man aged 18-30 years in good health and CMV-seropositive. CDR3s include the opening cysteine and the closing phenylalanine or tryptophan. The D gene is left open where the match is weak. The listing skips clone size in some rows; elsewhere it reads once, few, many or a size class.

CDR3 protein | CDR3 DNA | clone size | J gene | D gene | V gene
CASSSETGSTGELFF | TGTGCCAGCAGCTCCGAGACAGGGTCCACCGGGGAGCTGTTTTTT | few | TRBJ2-2 | TRBD1 | TRBV5-4
CASSPGTGFGISEKLFF | TGTGCCAGCAGCCCGGGGACAGGCTTTGGAATAAGCGAAAAACTGTTTTTT | . | TRBJ1-4 | TRBD1 | TRBV7-9
CASSPGQGGWIGNQPQHF | TGTGCCAGCAGTCCGGGACAGGGAGGATGGATCGGCAATCAGCCCCAGCATTTT | few | TRBJ1-5 | TRBD1 | TRBV27
CASSLPLAPQETQYF | TGTGCCAGCAGCCTCCCCCTAGCGCCTCAAGAGACCCAGTACTTC | . | TRBJ2-5 | . | TRBV2
CASSGDSGANVLTF | TGTGCCAGCAGCGGAGACTCTGGGGCCAACGTCCTGACTTTC | . | TRBJ2-6 | . | TRBV2
CSVEGVQGNTEAFF | TGCAGCGTTGAAGGAGTTCAGGGGAACACTGAAGCTTTCTTT | . | TRBJ1-1 | . | TRBV29-1
CASRLAGALDNEKLFF | TGTGCCAGTAGGCTAGCGGGGGCTTTGGATAATGAAAAACTGTTTTTT | . | TRBJ1-4 | . | TRBV19
CASLGTGAGELFF | TGTGCCAGCTTAGGAACGGGAGCCGGGGAGCTGTTTTTT | once | TRBJ2-2 | . | TRBV18
CASSHSTGSSYEQYF | TGTGCCAGCAGCCATTCGACAGGGAGCTCCTACGAGCAGTACTTC | few | TRBJ2-7 | TRBD1 | TRBV4-2
CASSRKSTSGRTLTNYEQYF | TGTGCCAGCAGCCGAAAGAGTACTAGCGGGAGGACTCTCACCAACTACGAGCAGTACTTC | . | TRBJ2-7 | TRBD2 | TRBV4-2
CSVQGTTYEQYF | TGCAGCGTCCAGGGGACAACCTACGAGCAGTACTTC | . | TRBJ2-7 | . | TRBV29-1
CASSLGEADTQYF | TGTGCCAGCAGCTTAGGAGAGGCAGATACGCAGTATTTT | . | TRBJ2-3 | . | TRBV7-2
CSVASLAGGNEQFF | TGCAGCGTTGCCTCTCTGGCGGGAGGGAATGAGCAGTTCTTC | . | TRBJ2-1 | TRBD2 | TRBV29-1
CASSQDRTSGEETQYF | TGCGCCAGCAGCCAAGATCGGACTAGCGGGGAAGAGACCCAGTACTTC | . | TRBJ2-5 | TRBD2 | TRBV4-1
CASSYRGLARNEQFF | TGTGCCAGCAGCTACCGGGGACTAGCACGCAATGAGCAGTTCTTC | . | TRBJ2-1 | TRBD2 | TRBV9
CASSGPAAGNTIYF | TGTGCCAGTAGTGGCCCGGCGGCTGGAAACACCATATATTTT | . | TRBJ1-3 | . | TRBV19
CASSPGPLQGYTF | TGTGCCAGCTCACCAGGGCCCCTTCAGGGCTACACCTTC | . | TRBJ1-2 | . | TRBV18
CASSLVGQGYGYTF | TGTGCCAGCAGCTTGGTAGGACAGGGCTATGGCTACACCTTC | . | TRBJ1-2 | TRBD1 | TRBV5-4
CASSIVAESEQYF | TGTGCCAGTAGTATAGTCGCGGAGTCCGAGCAGTACTTC | . | TRBJ2-7 | . | TRBV19
CASSLRHRGAYEQYF | TGTGCCAGCAGTTTAAGGCACAGGGGAGCCTACGAGCAGTACTTC | . | TRBJ2-7 | TRBD1 | TRBV28
CASSLQEEYGSPLHF | TGTGCCAGCAGCTTACAGGAGGAGTACGGTTCACCCCTCCACTTT | . | TRBJ1-6 | . | TRBV7-9
CASSRTGADTEAFF | TGTGCCAGCAGCCGGACAGGGGCGGACACTGAAGCTTTCTTT | few | TRBJ1-1 | TRBD1 | TRBV6-6
CASSPQGGYNEQFF | TGTGCCAGCAGCCCACAGGGGGGTTACAATGAGCAGTTCTTC | few | TRBJ2-1 | TRBD1 | TRBV6-5
CASSLTGNTEAFF | TGTGCCAGCAGCTTGACAGGAAACACTGAAGCTTTCTTT | . | TRBJ1-1 | . | TRBV7-2
CASSLLEGQPQHF | TGTGCCAGCAGCTTACTGGAGGGTCAGCCCCAGCATTTT | . | TRBJ1-5 | . | TRBV7-9
CASSPGTGEEKLFF | TGTGCCAGCAGCCCCGGGACAGGGGAGGAAAAACTGTTTTTT | . | TRBJ1-4 | TRBD1 | TRBV7-2
CAWTPGQGIQETQYF | TGTGCCTGGACGCCGGGACAGGGGATCCAAGAGACCCAGTACTTC | . | TRBJ2-5 | TRBD1 | TRBV30
CASSPVNSLETQYF | TGCGCCAGCAGCCCAGTTAATAGCCTAGAGACCCAGTACTTC | . | TRBJ2-5 | . | TRBV5-1
CASSGQGGNQPQHF | TGTGCCAGCAGCGGACAGGGGGGAAATCAGCCCCAGCATTTT | . | TRBJ1-5 | TRBD1 | TRBV6-1
CAWKTGGTGGSEQYF | TGTGCCTGGAAAACCGGGGGGACGGGAGGGAGCGAGCAGTACTTC | . | TRBJ2-7 | TRBD2 | TRBV30
CASSQAPGGTGYNEQFF | TGCGCCAGCAGCCAAGCCCCGGGAGGTACAGGCTACAATGAGCAGTTCTTC | . | TRBJ2-1 | TRBD2 | TRBV4-1
CASYSGGLGEQYF | TGTGCCAGCTATAGCGGAGGCCTTGGCGAGCAGTACTTC | . | TRBJ2-7 | . | TRBV18
CASSRTDLAGTSYNEQFF | TGTGCCAGCAGCCGGACGGATCTAGCGGGGACCTCCTACAATGAGCAGTTCTTC | once | TRBJ2-1 | TRBD2 | TRBV7-9
CASSLGGTGNTIYF | TGTGCCAGCAGTTTAGGCGGGACTGGAAACACCATATATTTT | . | TRBJ1-3 | . | TRBV27
CATESGTGGAGGYTF | TGTGCCACAGAATCCGGGACAGGGGGCGCGGGTGGCTACACCTTC | . | TRBJ1-2 | TRBD1 | TRBV19
CASSQAADNEKLFF | TGTGCCAGCAGCCAAGCGGCAGACAATGAAAAACTGTTTTTT | few | TRBJ1-4 | . | TRBV7-9
CASSKSGISDNEQFF | TGTGCCAGCAGCAAATCAGGGATCAGCGACAATGAGCAGTTCTTC | . | TRBJ2-1 | . | TRBV21-1
CASSRTGGNEQFF | TGTGCCAGCAGTCGTACCGGAGGGAATGAGCAGTTCTTC | few | TRBJ2-1 | . | TRBV6-5
CASRRTGPGTQYF | TGTGCCAGCAGACGGACAGGGCCGGGCACGCAGTATTTT | . | TRBJ2-3 | TRBD1 | TRBV6-5
CASSPGGAGANVLTF | TGTGCCAGCAGCCCCGGAGGAGCTGGGGCCAACGTCCTGACTTTC | . | TRBJ2-6 | . | TRBV13
CASNIHSNQPQHF | TGTGCCAGTAACATACATAGCAATCAGCCCCAGCATTTT | once | TRBJ1-5 | . | TRBV19
CASSIKRGSSDTQYF | TGTGCCAGTAGTATAAAGAGGGGGTCGTCGGATACGCAGTATTTT | . | TRBJ2-3 | . | TRBV19
CASSPLAAGTGELFF | TGTGCCAGCAGCCCACTAGCGGCGGGGACCGGGGAGCTGTTTTTT | . | TRBJ2-2 | TRBD2 | TRBV7-2
CASSTHRGSNQPQHF | TGTGCCAGCAGCACCCACAGGGGCTCCAATCAGCCCCAGCATTTT | . | TRBJ1-5 | TRBD1 | TRBV7-2
CASSSRTPERTQYF | TGTGCCAGCAGTTCCAGGACACCGGAGCGGACCCAGTACTTC | . | TRBJ2-5 | . | TRBV28
CASSLSGGGYGYTF | TGCGCCAGCAGCTTAAGTGGGGGCGGCTATGGCTACACCTTC | few | TRBJ1-2 | . | TRBV4-1
CASSDPGQGTGYTF | TGTGCCAGCAGTGACCCGGGACAGGGAACTGGCTACACCTTC | . | TRBJ1-2 | TRBD1 | TRBV6-4
CASSPTGGAYNEQFF | TGTGCCAGCAGCCCCACGGGGGGGGCCTACAATGAGCAGTTCTTC | . | TRBJ2-1 | TRBD2 | TRBV6-5
CASSAQKGQGAGDEQYF | TGTGCCAGCAGTGCCCAGAAGGGACAGGGGGCAGGCGACGAGCAGTACTTC | . | TRBJ2-7 | TRBD1 | TRBV6-1